This TCR beta chain was captured in a study of blood T cell repertoires in COVID-19. Across the whole study: COVID-19 samples from acute and convalescent phases originated in the United States, Italy and Spain.

In terms of age and location, participants ranged from roughly 18 to 95 years and lived in approximately 24 US areas. Per the original data handling: Using reference gene primer amplification, nucleated cell counts were estimated. TCRdb's table, derived via immunoSEQ multiplex PCR, lists solely in-frame clones and lacks some. V and J calls plus clone size are reproduced from that table; the DNA served to infer D and trimming. The sample consists of about 340,000 clones, around 86% of them appearing once. Germline V CDR1 and CDR2: SEHNR, FQNEAQ (reference sequence). The CDR3 totals 19 residues. The ends were cut back, 5 bases at V and 0 bases at J, with 26 bases in the middle.

The sequencing sample was made of PBMCs or T cells enriched from blood (not recorded which). The receptor was isolated from a woman in her thirties or forties with acute COVID-19. The rearrangement uses TRBV7-9 and TRBJ2-7; TRBD2 might be the D (5 bases). This CDR3 reads CASSPWQTRGRVSSYEQYF. The CDR3 bases are TGTGCCAGCAGCCCCTGGCAAACCCGAGGGCGCGTGAGCTCCTACGAGCAGTACTTC.